The 27 T cell receptor beta chains below were found in one sample sequenced in a study of shared clonotypes between healthy human individuals. The naive CD8 subset, CD45RO-negative cells positively selected for CCR7, excluded terminally differentiated effector memory CD45RA+ cells. Sequencing was performed with immunoSEQ multiplex PCR; in TCRdb, only in-frame clones are kept and a portion is missing. Of around 1.9 million clones in the sample, about 93% are singletons; the top ten hold over 1.5%. Sequenced input: naive CD8+ T cells from PBMCs. Source of these receptors: a man aged 18 to 29 in good health. Some clones in this sample may be carry-over from other donors' samples.

This clone showed up just once. V gene TRBV19 combines with J gene TRBJ2-2; 10 bases agree with TRBD2. The CDR3 runs to 15 residues. From germline, CDR1 is LNHDA and CDR2 SQIVND (reference sequence). V gave up 6 bases and J gave up 4 bases; unmatched junction bases: 5. This chain's CDR3 is CASSPAGGPTGELFF. The CDR3 region has the DNA TGTGCCAGTAGCCCAGCGGGAGGGCCCACCGGGGAGCTGTTTTTT.

V gene TRBV19 combines with J gene TRBJ1-2; D gene ambiguous. From germline, CDR1 is LNHDA and CDR2 SQIVND (reference sequence). The V end was cut by 7 bases, the J end by 2 bases, with 14 bases between. The CDR3 runs to 14 residues. The CDR3 sequence is CASTIASGNYGYTF. The CDR3 bases are TGTGCCAGTACCATCGCGTCGGGGAACTATGGCTACACCTTC.

This rearrangement joins TRBV7-8 to TRBJ1-1; the D gene is possibly TRBD1 (5 bases). The V end lost 0 bases, the J end lost 0 bases, and 14 bases lay between the germline ends. The CDR3 has 17 residues. Germline V gene lookup returns CDR1 SGHVS and CDR2 FQNEAQ. The CDR3 is CASSLAWGGRVNTEAFF. CDR3 sequence (DNA): TGTGCCAGCAGCTTAGCGTGGGGGGGACGGGTGAACACTGAAGCTTTCTTT.

This chain connects TRBV11-1 to TRBJ2-1; D uncertain. The CDR3 is made up of 14 amino acids. Germline assignment: CDR1 SGHAT and CDR2 FQDESV (reference sequence). With 1 base removed from V and 8 bases from J, the gap between germline ends came to 12 bases. CDR3 region: CASSLDYSTDEQFF. For the CDR3, the DNA is TGTGCCAGCAGCTTAGACTATTCTACCGATGAGCAGTTCTTC.

The chain joins TRBV27 to TRBJ1-5, with D possibly TRBD1 on 5 matching bases. Trimming cost V 2 bases and J 6 bases, with 11 bases left between them. The germline gives CDR1 MNHEY, CDR2 SMNVEV (reference sequence). The CDR3 sequence is 14 residues long. Written as DNA, the CDR3 is TGTGCCAGCAGTTTAATAGGGGCAACTCAGCCCCAGCATTTT. Protein sequence: CASSLIGATQPQHF.

The sample holds one count of this clone. Additional DNA sequences in this sample encode the identical CDR3. The CDR3 protein is CASSPGGGNQPQHF. The CDR3, as DNA: TGTGCCAGCAGTCCCGGGGGGGGCAATCAGCCCCAGCATTTT. The V gene is TRBV27, the J gene TRBJ1-5, with D maybe TRBD1 (5 bases). With 5 bases removed from V and 2 bases from J, the gap between germline ends came to 10 bases. Germline CDR1 reads MNHEY; CDR2 reads SMNVEV (reference sequence). CDR3 length: 14 amino acids.

V and J are TRBV4-3 and TRBJ2-7; 9 nucleotides align to TRBD2. Trimming cost V 0 bases and J 2 bases; bases outside gene matches: 14. Germline CDR1 is LGHNA and CDR2 is YSLEER. The CDR3 is made up of 19 amino acids. DNA for the CDR3: TGCGCCAGCAGCCAAGATCCGGCTAGCGGGGCACCTGGGGCCTACGAGCAGTACTTC. Translated, it gives CASSQDPASGAPGAYEQYF.

The J gene is TRBJ2-7, the V gene TRBV28; D unresolved. The germline CDR1 and CDR2 sequences are MDHEN and SYDVKM. The CDR3 length is 13 residues. The V end lost 7 bases, the J end lost 4 bases, and 14 bases lay between the germline ends. In nucleotides, the CDR3 is TGTGCCAGCACCCTAACGGCAGAATACGAGCAGTACTTC. It codes for CASTLTAEYEQYF.

The chain links TRBV4-1 to TRBJ1-1; D unclear. Germline V CDR1 and CDR2: MGHRA, YSYEKL. Trimming stripped 0 bases from V and 4 bases from J, with 9 bases between. The CDR3 is made up of 14 amino acids. The CDR3 region is CASSQEGLATEAFF. The CDR3 DNA reads as TGCGCCAGCAGCCAAGAGGGTCTGGCCACTGAAGCTTTCTTT.

This clone is a singleton in its sample. V is TRBV11-2 and J is TRBJ1-1; 9 nucleotides line up with TRBD1. This CDR3 region has 19 residues. In germline, CDR1 is SGHAT, CDR2 FQNNGV. V shed 5 bases, J shed 0 bases, and the junction held 16 bases outside the gene matches. Written as DNA, the CDR3 is TGTGCCAGCAGCGCGACGCCTGACAGGGGGAGGACAATGAACACTGAAGCTTTCTTT. Translation: CASSATPDRGRTMNTEAFF. The variable domain in full, completed from reference TRBV11-2 and TRBJ1-1, reads EAGVAQSPRYKIIEKRQSVAFWCNPISGHATLYWYQQILGQGPKLLIQFQNNGVVDDSQLPKDRFSAERLKGVDSTLKIQPAKLEDSAVYLCASSATPDRGRTMNTEAFFGQGTRLTVV.

The rearrangement joins TRBV10-3 to TRBJ1-2, with D tentatively TRBD1 (5 bases). Germline V gene data show CDR1 as ENHRY and CDR2 as SYGVKD. The V gene lost 0 bases and the J gene lost 8 bases, with 22 bases spanning the gap. The CDR3 sequence is 17 residues long. CDR3 DNA sequence: TGTGCCATCAGTGAGTCGGAGACAGTACCCCAAGGAGGGGGCTACACCTTC. This translates into CAISESETVPQGGGYTF.

This sequence joins TRBV6-6 and TRBJ2-1; D is undetermined. CDR3 length equals 12 residues. Germline V gene lookup returns CDR1 MNHNY and CDR2 SVGAGI (reference sequence). V lost 6 bases and J 8 bases, leaving 11 bases between the germline ends. CDR3 nucleotides: TGTGCCAGCAGACATATCCGGGATGAGCAGTTCTTC. This gives the protein CASRHIRDEQFF.

V and J are TRBV7-9 and TRBJ2-5; the D gene is possibly TRBD1 (5 bases). Per the germline V gene, CDR1 is SEHNR and CDR2 is FQNEAQ (reference sequence). Trimming left V 0 bases short and J 2 bases short, with 19 bases between. The CDR3 consists of 18 residues. CDR3 residues: CASSLARRQIDDQETQYF. The CDR3 bases are TGTGCCAGCAGCTTAGCGCGGAGACAGATCGATGATCAAGAGACCCAGTACTTC. Looking up the rest from reference TRBV7-9 and TRBJ2-5 gives the full variable domain: DTGVSQNPRHKITKRGQNVTFRCDPISEHNRLYWYRQTLGQGPEFLTYFQNEAQLEKSRLLSDRFSAERPKGSFSTLEIQRTEQGDSAMYLCASSLARRQIDDQETQYFGPGTRLLVL.

V usage is TRBV4-1 and J usage is TRBJ1-4, with D possibly matching TRBD1 (6 bases). Germline values: CDR1 MGHRA, CDR2 YSYEKL. The CDR3 has 13 residues. V dropped 8 bases and J dropped 8 bases, with 15 bases sitting between them. This CDR3 is CASRDTIMEKLFF. CDR3 DNA sequence: TGCGCCAGCCGGGACACCATAATGGAAAAACTGTTTTTT.

The CDR3 spells CSVGSWYEQYF. CDR3 sequence (DNA): TGCAGCGTTGGGAGTTGGTACGAGCAGTACTTC. The V gene is TRBV29-1, the J gene TRBJ2-7, with no clear D. V lost 4 bases to trimming and J lost 4 bases, with 8 bases between them. Germline V gives CDR1 SQVTM, CDR2 ANQGSEA. This CDR3 contains 11 residues.

V usage is TRBV5-6 and J usage is TRBJ1-1, with D possibly being TRBD1 (6 bases). The CDR3 contains 15 residues. The V end was cut by 3 bases, the J end by 5 bases, with 17 bases between. Germline loops: CDR1 SGHDT, CDR2 YYEEEE. Here the CDR3 reads CASSYNPGDLTEAFF. The CDR3, as DNA: TGTGCCAGCAGCTACAACCCAGGGGATTTAACTGAAGCTTTCTTT. The whole variable domain, filled in from reference TRBV5-6 and TRBJ1-1, reads DAGVTQSPTHLIKTRGQQVTLRCSPKSGHDTVSWYQQALGQGPQFIFQYYEEEERQRGNFPDRFSGHQFPNYSSELNVNALLLGDSALYLCASSYNPGDLTEAFFGQGTRLTVV.

The chain has TRBV27 and TRBJ2-1; D is unresolved. V was shortened by 5 bases and J by 0 bases, with 14 bases between the two germline ends. CDR1 is MNHEY and CDR2 is SMNVEV in the germline V gene (reference sequence). CDR3 length equals 16 residues. The CDR3 nucleotides read TGTGCCAGCAGTCGTAGCCCCCGGAGCTCCTACAATGAGCAGTTCTTC. The encoded protein is CASSRSPRSSYNEQFF.

This clone appeared once. Different DNA sequences within this sample yield the same CDR3. This sequence joins TRBV5-6 and TRBJ2-3; perhaps TRBD1 as D (5 bases). Germline V gene data show CDR1 as SGHDT and CDR2 as YYEEEE. CDR3 length: 12 residues. Trimming shortened V by 4 bases and J by 5 bases, and 8 bases separated the two germline ends. The CDR3 spells CASSPTGDTQYF. CDR3 nucleotides: TGTGCCAGCAGCCCCACAGGAGATACGCAGTATTTT.

The chain is built from TRBV7-7 and TRBJ1-2, with 7 nucleotides matching TRBD1. Looked up from germline, CDR1 is SSHAT and CDR2 is FNYEAQ (reference sequence). The CDR3 runs to 15 residues. V trimming: 8 bases; J trimming: 3 bases; junction bases outside the gene matches: 12. CDR3 in amino acids: CASQHGHRGYYGYTF. The CDR3, as DNA: TGTGCCAGCCAACACGGGCACAGGGGTTACTATGGCTACACCTTC.

The chain joins TRBV5-1 to TRBJ1-3; 7 bases are shared with TRBD1. The J segment lost 0 bases and the V segment lost 4 bases, leaving 10 bases of the junction unmatched. This CDR3 is built from 17 residues. Germline CDR1 reads SGHRS; CDR2 reads YFSETQ. The CDR3 here is CASSLGGQVRSGNTIYF. CDR3 DNA: TGCGCCAGCAGCCTGGGCGGACAGGTCCGCTCTGGAAACACCATATATTTT.

The rearrangement joins TRBV4-1 to TRBJ2-2; 13 positions agree with TRBD2. Germline V lookup: CDR1 MGHRA, CDR2 YSYEKL. The CDR3 totals 17 residues. After removal of 3 bases from V and 6 bases from J, the junction contained 7 bases not matched to a gene. The CDR3 loop reads CASSHATSGRGPGELFF. CDR3 sequence (DNA): TGCGCCAGCAGCCACGCTACTAGCGGGAGGGGGCCCGGGGAGCTGTTTTTT.

The J gene is TRBJ2-2, the V gene TRBV5-1, with D perhaps TRBD1 (6 bases). From germline, CDR1 is SGHRS and CDR2 YFSETQ. The V end lost 0 bases, the J end lost 0 bases, and 9 bases lay between the germline ends. This CDR3 is built from 16 residues. CDR3 residues: CASSLGQAANTGELFF. The CDR3 DNA reads TGCGCCAGCAGCTTGGGACAGGCCGCGAACACCGGGGAGCTGTTTTTT.

This clone came up once. This chain connects TRBV28 to TRBJ2-6; D remains unclear. The CDR3 length is 14 residues. V was shortened by 6 bases and J by 4 bases, with 10 bases between the two germline ends. CDR1 is MDHEN and CDR2 is SYDVKM in the germline V gene. Here the CDR3 DNA reads TGTGCCAGCAGCCTATTCACCGGGGCCAACGTCCTGACTTTC. Translation gives CASSLFTGANVLTF.

V gene TRBV6-5 combines with J gene TRBJ1-2; possibly TRBD1 for D (6 bases). The CDR3 loop spans 16 amino acids. Germline V CDR1 and CDR2: MNHEY, SVGAGI. V was clipped by 2 bases and J by 2 bases, with 15 bases between them. CDR3 nucleotide sequence: TGTGCCAGCAGTTACGGGGTCGGACAGCAAAACTATGGCTACACCTTC. It is translated as CASSYGVGQQNYGYTF.

CDR3 region: CASSLGQIIYEQYF. The CDR3, as DNA: TGTGCCAGCAGCTTAGGACAGATCATCTACGAGCAGTACTTC. The genes are TRBV11-2 and TRBJ2-7; possible D gene TRBD1, 5 bases. There are 14 residues in the CDR3. V was cut by 1 base and J by 3 bases, with 10 bases left in between. From germline, CDR1 is SGHAT and CDR2 FQNNGV. The full variable domain, in which reference TRBV11-2 and TRBJ2-7 provide the parts outside the CDR3, is EAGVAQSPRYKIIEKRQSVAFWCNPISGHATLYWYQQILGQGPKLLIQFQNNGVVDDSQLPKDRFSAERLKGVDSTLKIQPAKLEDSAVYLCASSLGQIIYEQYFGPGTRLTVT.

The chain is built from TRBV10-2 and TRBJ2-1; tentative D call: TRBD2 (5 bases). V was shortened by 4 bases and J by 7 bases, with 14 bases between the two germline ends. There are 14 residues in the CDR3. CDR1 and CDR2 from the germline V gene are WSHSY and SAAADI. DNA of the CDR3: TGCGCCAGCAGTGGGGGTCTAAGGAGGAATGAGCAGTTCTTC. Its protein is CASSGGLRRNEQFF.

The chain is built from TRBV28 and TRBJ2-3; D unresolved. CDR1 MDHEN and CDR2 SYDVKM come from the germline V gene. V lost 5 bases to trimming and J lost 1 base, with 10 bases between them. CDR3 size: 14 residues. The CDR3 protein is CASSDRPRTDTQYF. Written as DNA, the CDR3 is TGTGCCAGCAGTGACCGCCCCCGCACAGATACGCAGTATTTT.